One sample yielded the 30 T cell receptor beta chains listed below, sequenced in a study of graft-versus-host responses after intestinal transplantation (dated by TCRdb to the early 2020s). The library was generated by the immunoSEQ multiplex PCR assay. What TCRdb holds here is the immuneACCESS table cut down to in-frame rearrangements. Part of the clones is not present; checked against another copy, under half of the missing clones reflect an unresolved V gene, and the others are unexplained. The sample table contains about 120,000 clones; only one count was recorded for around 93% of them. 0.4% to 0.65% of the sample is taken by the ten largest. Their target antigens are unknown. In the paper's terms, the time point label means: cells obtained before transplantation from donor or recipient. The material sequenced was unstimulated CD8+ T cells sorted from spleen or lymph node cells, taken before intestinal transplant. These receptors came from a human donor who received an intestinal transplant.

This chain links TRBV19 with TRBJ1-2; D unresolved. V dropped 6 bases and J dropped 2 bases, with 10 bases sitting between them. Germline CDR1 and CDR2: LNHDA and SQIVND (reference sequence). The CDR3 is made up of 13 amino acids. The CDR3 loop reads CASSYTVNYGYTF. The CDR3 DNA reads TGTGCCAGTAGCTATACCGTAAACTATGGCTACACCTTC.

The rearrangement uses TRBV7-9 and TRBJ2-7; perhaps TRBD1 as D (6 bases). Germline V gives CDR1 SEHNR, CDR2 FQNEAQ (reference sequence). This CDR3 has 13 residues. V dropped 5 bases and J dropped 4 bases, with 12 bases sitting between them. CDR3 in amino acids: CASSPEGVYEQYF. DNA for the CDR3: TGTGCCAGCAGCCCAGAGGGGGTTTACGAGCAGTACTTC.

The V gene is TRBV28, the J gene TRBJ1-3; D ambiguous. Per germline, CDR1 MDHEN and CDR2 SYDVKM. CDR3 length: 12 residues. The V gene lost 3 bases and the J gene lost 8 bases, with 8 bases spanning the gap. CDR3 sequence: CASSFRGDTIYF. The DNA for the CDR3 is TGTGCCAGCAGTTTCCGCGGGGACACCATATATTTT.

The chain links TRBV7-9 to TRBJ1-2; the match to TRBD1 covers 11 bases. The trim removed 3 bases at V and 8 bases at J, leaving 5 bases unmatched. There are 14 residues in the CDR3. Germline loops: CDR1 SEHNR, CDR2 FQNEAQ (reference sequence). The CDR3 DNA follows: TGTGCCAGCAGCTTGGACAGGGGGCCGCAAGGCTACACCTTC. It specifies CASSLDRGPQGYTF.

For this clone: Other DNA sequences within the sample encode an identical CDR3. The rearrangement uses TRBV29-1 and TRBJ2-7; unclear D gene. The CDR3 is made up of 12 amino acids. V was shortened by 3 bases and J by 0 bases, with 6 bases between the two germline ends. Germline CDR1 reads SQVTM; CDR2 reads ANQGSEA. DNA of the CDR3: TGCAGCGTTGAGGAGAGCTCCTACGAGCAGTACTTC. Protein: CSVEESSYEQYF.

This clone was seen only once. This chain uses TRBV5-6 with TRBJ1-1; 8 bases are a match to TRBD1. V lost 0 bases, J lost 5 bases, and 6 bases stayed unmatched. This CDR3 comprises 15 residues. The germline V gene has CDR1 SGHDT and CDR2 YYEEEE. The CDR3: CASSLAGTGRTEAFF. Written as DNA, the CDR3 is TGTGCCAGCAGCTTGGCCGGGACAGGACGAACTGAAGCTTTCTTT. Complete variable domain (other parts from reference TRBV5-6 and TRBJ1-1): DAGVTQSPTHLIKTRGQQVTLRCSPKSGHDTVSWYQQALGQGPQFIFQYYEEEERQRGNFPDRFSGHQFPNYSSELNVNALLLGDSALYLCASSLAGTGRTEAFFGQGTRLTVV.

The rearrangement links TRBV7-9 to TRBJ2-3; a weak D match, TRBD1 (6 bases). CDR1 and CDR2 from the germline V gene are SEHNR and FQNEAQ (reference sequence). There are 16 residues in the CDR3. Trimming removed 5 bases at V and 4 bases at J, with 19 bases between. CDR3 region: CASSPLGHGVSDTQYF. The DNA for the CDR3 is TGTGCCAGCAGCCCCCTGGGACACGGCGTGTCAGATACGCAGTATTTT.

CDR3 nucleotides: TGTGCTAGCGGCGGAGCGGGGGAAACCGGGGAGCTGTTTTTT. Protein product: CASGGAGETGELFF. The chain combines TRBV7-7 with TRBJ2-2; 8 positions match TRBD2. CDR3 length: 14 residues. Germline loops: CDR1 SSHAT, CDR2 FNYEAQ (reference sequence).

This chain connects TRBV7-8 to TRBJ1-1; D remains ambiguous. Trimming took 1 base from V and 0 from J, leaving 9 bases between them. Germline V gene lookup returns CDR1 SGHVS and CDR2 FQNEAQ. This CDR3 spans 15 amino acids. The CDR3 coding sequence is TGTGCCAGCAGCTTAGAGGGAAGAATGAACACTGAAGCTTTCTTT. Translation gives CASSLEGRMNTEAFF.

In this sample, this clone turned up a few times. The CDR3 is CASRGLAANEQFF. DNA for the CDR3: TGTGCCAGCAGGGGACTAGCGGCTAATGAGCAGTTCTTC. This sequence joins TRBV28 and TRBJ2-1, with TRBD2 matching 11 bases. The J segment lost 7 bases and the V segment lost 6 bases, leaving 2 bases of the junction unmatched. The CDR3 has 13 residues. Per the germline V gene, CDR1 is MDHEN and CDR2 is SYDVKM.

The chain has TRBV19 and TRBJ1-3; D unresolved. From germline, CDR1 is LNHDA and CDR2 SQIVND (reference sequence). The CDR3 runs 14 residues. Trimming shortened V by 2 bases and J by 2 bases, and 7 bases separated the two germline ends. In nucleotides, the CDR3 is TGTGCCAGTAGTATATCAGGAACTGGAAACACCATATATTTT. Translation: CASSISGTGNTIYF.

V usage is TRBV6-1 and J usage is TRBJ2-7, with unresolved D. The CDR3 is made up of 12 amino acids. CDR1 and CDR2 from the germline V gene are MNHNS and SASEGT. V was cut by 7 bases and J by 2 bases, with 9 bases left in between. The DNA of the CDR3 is TGTGCCAGCACCCTAACTGCCTACGAGCAGTACTTC. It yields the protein CASTLTAYEQYF.

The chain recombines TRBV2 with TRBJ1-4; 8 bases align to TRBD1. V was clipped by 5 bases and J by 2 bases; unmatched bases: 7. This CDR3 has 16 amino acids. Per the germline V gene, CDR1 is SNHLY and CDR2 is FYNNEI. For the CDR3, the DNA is TGTGCCAGCAGTCTTTTCGGACAGGGCACTAATGAAAAACTGTTTTTT. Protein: CASSLFGQGTNEKLFF.

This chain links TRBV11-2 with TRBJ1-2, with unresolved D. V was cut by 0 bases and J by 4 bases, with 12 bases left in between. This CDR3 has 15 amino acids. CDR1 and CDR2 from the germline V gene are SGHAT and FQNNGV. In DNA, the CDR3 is TGTGCCAGCAGCTTAGATGCACATGAGATCTATGGCTACACCTTC. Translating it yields CASSLDAHEIYGYTF. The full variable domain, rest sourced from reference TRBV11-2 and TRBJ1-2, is EAGVAQSPRYKIIEKRQSVAFWCNPISGHATLYWYQQILGQGPKLLIQFQNNGVVDDSQLPKDRFSAERLKGVDSTLKIQPAKLEDSAVYLCASSLDAHEIYGYTFGSGTRLTVV.

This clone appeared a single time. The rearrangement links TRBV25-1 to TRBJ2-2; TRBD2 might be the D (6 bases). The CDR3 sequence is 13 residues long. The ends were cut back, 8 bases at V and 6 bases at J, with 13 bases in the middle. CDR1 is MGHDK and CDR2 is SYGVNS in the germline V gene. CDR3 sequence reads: CASRRDRSGELFF. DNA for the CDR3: TGTGCCAGCCGGCGGGACCGGTCCGGGGAGCTGTTTTTT.

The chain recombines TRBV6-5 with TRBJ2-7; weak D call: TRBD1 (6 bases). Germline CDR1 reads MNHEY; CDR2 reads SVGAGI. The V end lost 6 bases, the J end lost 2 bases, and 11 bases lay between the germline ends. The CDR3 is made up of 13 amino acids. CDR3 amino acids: CASREGGPYEQYF. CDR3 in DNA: TGTGCCAGCAGAGAAGGGGGTCCCTACGAGCAGTACTTC.

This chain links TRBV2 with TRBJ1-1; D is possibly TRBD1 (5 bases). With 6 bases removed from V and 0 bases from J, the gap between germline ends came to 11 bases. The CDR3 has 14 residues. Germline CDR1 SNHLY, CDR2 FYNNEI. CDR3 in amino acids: CASSKGLLNTEAFF. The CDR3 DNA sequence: TGTGCCAGCAGCAAGGGGCTCCTGAACACTGAAGCTTTCTTT.

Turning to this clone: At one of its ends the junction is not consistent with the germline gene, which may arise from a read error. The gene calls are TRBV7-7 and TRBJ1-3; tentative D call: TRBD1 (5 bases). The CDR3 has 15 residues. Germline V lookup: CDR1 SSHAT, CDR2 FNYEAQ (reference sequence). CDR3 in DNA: TGTGCTAGCAGCTTAGCATTTGGGGCCGGAAACACCATATATTTT. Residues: CASSLAFGAGNTIYF.

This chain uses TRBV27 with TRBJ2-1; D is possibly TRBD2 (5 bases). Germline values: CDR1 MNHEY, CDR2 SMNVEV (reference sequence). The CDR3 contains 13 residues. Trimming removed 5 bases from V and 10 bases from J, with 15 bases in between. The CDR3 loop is CASSGLPPREQFF. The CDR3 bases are TGTGCCAGCAGTGGACTTCCTCCAAGGGAGCAGTTCTTC.

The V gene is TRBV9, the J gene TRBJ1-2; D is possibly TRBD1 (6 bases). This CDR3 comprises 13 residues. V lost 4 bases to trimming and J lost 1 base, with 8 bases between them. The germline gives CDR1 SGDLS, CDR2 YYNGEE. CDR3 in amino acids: CASSPGVNYGYTF. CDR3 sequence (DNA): TGTGCCAGCAGCCCAGGGGTTAACTATGGCTACACCTTC.

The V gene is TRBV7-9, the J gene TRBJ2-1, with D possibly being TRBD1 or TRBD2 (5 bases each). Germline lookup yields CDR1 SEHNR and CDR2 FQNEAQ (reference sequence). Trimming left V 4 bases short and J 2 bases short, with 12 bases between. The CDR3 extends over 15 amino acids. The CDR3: CASSSGLTAYNEQFF. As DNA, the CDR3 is TGTGCCAGCAGCTCCGGACTGACAGCCTACAATGAGCAGTTCTTC.

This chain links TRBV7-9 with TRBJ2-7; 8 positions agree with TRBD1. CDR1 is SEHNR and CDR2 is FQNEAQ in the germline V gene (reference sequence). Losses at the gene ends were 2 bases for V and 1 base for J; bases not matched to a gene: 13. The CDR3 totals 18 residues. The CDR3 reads CASSLFPPPRDRSYEQYF. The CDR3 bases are TGTGCCAGCAGCTTATTCCCCCCTCCGCGGGACAGGTCCTACGAGCAGTACTTC.

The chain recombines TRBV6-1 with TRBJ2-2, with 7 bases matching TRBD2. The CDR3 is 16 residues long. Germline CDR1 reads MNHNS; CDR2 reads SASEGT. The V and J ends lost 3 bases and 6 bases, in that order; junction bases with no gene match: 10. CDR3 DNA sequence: TGTGCCAGCAGTGAGATTTGGGCGGGAGTGTCCGGGGAGCTGTTTTTT. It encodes CASSEIWAGVSGELFF.

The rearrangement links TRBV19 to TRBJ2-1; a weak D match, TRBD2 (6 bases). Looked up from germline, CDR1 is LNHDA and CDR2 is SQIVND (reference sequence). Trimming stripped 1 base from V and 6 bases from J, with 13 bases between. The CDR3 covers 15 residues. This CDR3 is CASSIASDFFNEQFF. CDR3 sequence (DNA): TGTGCCAGTAGTATAGCTAGCGATTTCTTCAATGAGCAGTTCTTC.

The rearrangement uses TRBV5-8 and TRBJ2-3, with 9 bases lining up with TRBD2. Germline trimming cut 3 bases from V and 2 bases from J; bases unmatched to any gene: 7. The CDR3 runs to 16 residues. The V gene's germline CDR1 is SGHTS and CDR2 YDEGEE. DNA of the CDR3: TGTGCCAGCAGCTGGGGGTTAGCGGGAGACACAGATACGCAGTATTTT. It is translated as CASSWGLAGDTDTQYF. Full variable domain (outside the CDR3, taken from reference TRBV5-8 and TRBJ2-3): EAGVTQSPTHLIKTRGQQATLRCSPISGHTSVYWYQQALGLGLQFLLWYDEGEERNRGNFPPRFSGRQFPNYSSELNVNALELEDSALYLCASSWGLAGDTDTQYFGPGTRLTVL.

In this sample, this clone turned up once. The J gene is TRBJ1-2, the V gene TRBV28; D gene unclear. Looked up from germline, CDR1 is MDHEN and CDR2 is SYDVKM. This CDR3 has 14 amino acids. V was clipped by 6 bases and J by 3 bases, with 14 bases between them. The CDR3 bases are TGTGCCAGCAGCCCCCTCGGGGAGGACTATGGCTACACCTTC. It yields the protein CASSPLGEDYGYTF.

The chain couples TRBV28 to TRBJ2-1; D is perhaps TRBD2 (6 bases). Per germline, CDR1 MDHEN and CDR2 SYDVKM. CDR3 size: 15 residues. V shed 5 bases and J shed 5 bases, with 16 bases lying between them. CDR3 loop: CASSLWVGGHNEQFF. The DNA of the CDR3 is TGTGCCAGCAGTCTCTGGGTGGGAGGCCACAATGAGCAGTTCTTC.

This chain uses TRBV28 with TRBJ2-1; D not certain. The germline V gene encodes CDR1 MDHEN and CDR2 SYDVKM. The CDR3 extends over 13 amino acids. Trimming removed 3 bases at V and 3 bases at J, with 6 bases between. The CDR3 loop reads CASSLGFYNEQFF. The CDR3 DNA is TGTGCCAGCAGTTTGGGGTTCTACAATGAGCAGTTCTTC.

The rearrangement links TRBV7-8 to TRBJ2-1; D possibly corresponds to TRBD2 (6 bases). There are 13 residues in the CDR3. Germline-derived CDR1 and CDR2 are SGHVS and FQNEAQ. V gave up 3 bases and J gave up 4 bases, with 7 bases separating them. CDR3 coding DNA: TGTGCCAGCAGCTTTGCGGGATACAATGAGCAGTTCTTC. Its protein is CASSFAGYNEQFF. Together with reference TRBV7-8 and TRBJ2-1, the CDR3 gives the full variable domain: GAGVSQSPRYKVAKRGQDVALRCDPISGHVSLFWYQQALGQGPEFLTYFQNEAQLDKSGLPSDRFFAERPEGSVSTLKIQRTQQEDSAVYLCASSFAGYNEQFFGPGTRLTVL.

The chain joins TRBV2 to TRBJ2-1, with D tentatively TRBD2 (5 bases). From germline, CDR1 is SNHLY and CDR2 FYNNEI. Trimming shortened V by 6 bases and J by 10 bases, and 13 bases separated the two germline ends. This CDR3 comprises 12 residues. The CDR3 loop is CASSSLREEQFF. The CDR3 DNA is TGTGCCAGCAGCTCTCTAAGGGAGGAGCAGTTCTTC.